This T cell receptor beta chain was identified during a study of human T cells and chemical hapten exposure. From germline, CDR1 is DFQATT and CDR2 SNEGSKA (reference sequence). The CDR3 is made up of 15 amino acids. With 6 bases removed from V and 6 bases from J, the gap between germline ends came to 21 bases. From the RACE reads, TCRdb called clonotypes with MiXCR, one entry per CDR3 protein. The table has 210,000 or so distinct CDR3 sequences, about 22% seen once. In its sample, this clonotype was seen a few times. Described time point: patch test 3, about 24 weeks after DPC sensitization. Treatment here: therapeutic diphenylcyclopropenone sensitization with weekly scalp DPC. Blood draws came first, before each patch test.

This sequence was found in a woman aged 40 to 50 with alopecia areata. Some clones in this sample may be carry-over from other donors' samples. This sample comprised whole blood, obtained in connection with sensitization to the hapten diphenylcyclopropenone (DPC). The chain couples TRBV20-1 to TRBJ2-4; possibly TRBD1 for D (5 bases). This CDR3 reads CSALGIQAYGNIQYF. Written as DNA, the CDR3 is TGCAGTGCCCTGGGGATACAGGCGTATGGAAACATTCAGTACTTC.